This T cell receptor (beta chain) was identified during a study of blood T cells in healthy people across ages. Points from the study as a whole: A roughly linear fall in TCR beta diversity per million T cells was seen with increasing age. Strong correlation linked observed beta diversity and percent naive T cells.

V shed 5 bases, J shed 7 bases, and the junction held 9 bases outside the gene matches. The CDR3 spans 16 residues. Looked up from germline, CDR1 is ENHRY and CDR2 is SYGVKD. As regards this clonotype: Its specificity is unknown.

Primers used in a second PCR of roughly 7 to 12 cycles were a sample-barcoded 5' primer and a J-beta primer mix. Each cDNA molecule was tagged by a template-switch adaptor that had 12 random nucleotides. Each CDR3 protein is one row after TCRdb ran MiXCR on the 5' RACE reads. Of 800,000 or so distinct CDR3 sequences listed, about half are singletons. Samples each yielded at least 6 micrograms of total RNA. The chain couples TRBV10-3 to TRBJ2-7, with TRBD2 matching over 15 bases. Source material: blood. This TCR came from a man aged 80 or over in good health. The CDR3 loop is CAISKPGTSGRNEQYF. The CDR3 bases are TGTGCCATCAGTAAACCCGGGACTAGCGGGAGGAATGAGCAGTACTTC.